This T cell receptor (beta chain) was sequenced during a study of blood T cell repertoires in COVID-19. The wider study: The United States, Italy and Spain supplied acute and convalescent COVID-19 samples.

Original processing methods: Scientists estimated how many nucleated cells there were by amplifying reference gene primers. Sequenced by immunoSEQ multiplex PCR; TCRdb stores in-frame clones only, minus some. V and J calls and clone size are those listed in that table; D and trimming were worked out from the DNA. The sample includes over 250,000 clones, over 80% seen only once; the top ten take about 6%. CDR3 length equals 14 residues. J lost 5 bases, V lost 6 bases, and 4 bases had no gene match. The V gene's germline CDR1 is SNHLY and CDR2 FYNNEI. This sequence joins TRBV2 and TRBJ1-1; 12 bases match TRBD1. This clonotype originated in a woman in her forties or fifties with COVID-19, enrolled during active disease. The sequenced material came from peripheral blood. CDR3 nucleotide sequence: TGTGCCAGCAGGAAGGGACAGGGGGCGACTGAAGCTTTCTTT. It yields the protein CASRKGQGATEAFF.